This entry lists 2 T cell receptor beta chains sequenced from one sample in a study of blood T cell repertoires in COVID-19. The assay was immunoSEQ multiplex PCR, and TCRdb's table has in-frame clones only and misses some. The sample gives 250,000 or so clones, 84% of which show up once; 1.5% is in the top ten. Specimen: peripheral blood. The receptors were gathered from a woman aged 40 to 55 who had recovered from COVID-19.

The V call is TRBV5-1, the J call TRBJ2-5, with D perhaps TRBD2 (5 bases). The CDR3 is 15 residues long. V gave up 0 bases and J gave up 5 bases, with 14 bases separating them. CDR1 and CDR2 (germline): SGHRS, YFSETQ. The CDR3 DNA sequence: TGCGCCAGCAGCTTGGAGGGCCAAGGAGGCGAGACCCAGTACTTC. Translating gives CASSLEGQGGETQYF.

A few counts support this clone. This sequence joins TRBV6-5 and TRBJ1-5; D gene ambiguous. There are 14 residues in the CDR3. Germline V gives CDR1 MNHEY, CDR2 SVGAGI. V shed 5 bases and J shed 2 bases, with 10 bases lying between them. The CDR3 sequence is CASSLSSGNQPQHF. CDR3 sequence (DNA): TGTGCCAGCAGTCTCTCTTCCGGCAATCAGCCCCAGCATTTT.